This T cell receptor (beta chain) was documented in a study of cytomegalovirus exposure and HLA in healthy donors. Findings and limits, study-wide: TCR association rates varied by HLA locus in a later analysis, with DRB1 highest and HLA-C lowest.

Primers: 60 Vbeta forward and 13 Jbeta reverse. Clones were read by immunoSEQ multiplex PCR, and TCRdb kept only the in-frame ones, dropping some. Here the sample spans about 160,000 clones, about 85% being singletons. This clone occurred a few times. Its antigen remains unknown. Trimming stripped 2 bases from V and 5 bases from J, with 12 bases between. CDR3 length: 14 amino acids. Germline CDR1 is GTSNPN and CDR2 is SVGIG (reference sequence). The sequencing input was PBMCs. This receptor was taken from a man younger than 30 in good health and CMV-seropositive. The genes are TRBV30 and TRBJ2-2; a possible D gene is TRBD2 (6 bases). The DNA of the CDR3 is TGTGCCTGGAGTCCCCTTCGGGGGACCGGGGAGCTGTTTTTT. Translated, it gives CAWSPLRGTGELFF. Looking up the rest from reference TRBV30 and TRBJ2-2 gives the full variable domain: SQTIHQWPATLVQPVGSPLSLECTVEGTSNPNLYWYRQAAGRGLQLLFYSVGIGQISSEVPQNLSASRPQDRQFILSSKKLLLSDSGFYLCAWSPLRGTGELFFGEGSRLTVL.